This TCR beta chain derives from a study of T-cell memory formation after mild COVID-19. TCRdb reprocessed the 5' RACE reads via MiXCR and lists one record per CDR3 protein. The sample has about 290,000 distinct CDR3 sequences, about a sixth seen once. The source of this sequence is a man in his late teens or twenties who had mild COVID-19 (a few samples of this study predate the infection). Cell type and time point are not known. The sequenced sample consisted of PBMCs or a T cell subset sorted from them (not recorded which).

CDR3 DNA: TGCGCCAGCAGCCTACACGGGGATAGTCAGCCCCAGCATTTT. This codes for CASSLHGDSQPQHF. V is TRBV4-1 and J is TRBJ1-5; no clear D. Trimming pared 4 bases from V and 6 bases from J, leaving 13 bases between. The germline V gene has CDR1 MGHRA and CDR2 YSYEKL. This CDR3 comprises 14 residues.